This T cell receptor (beta chain) stems from a study of T cell repertoires in cytomegalovirus infection. Study-level background: CMV infection plus the matching HLA type was flagged by public TCR beta signatures.

Trimming took 8 bases from V and 7 from J; bases not matched to a gene: 8. The CDR3 loop spans 15 amino acids. Germline CDR1 SGHVS, CDR2 FNYEAQ. Study outcomes and limitations: The response measured ex vivo was dominated by TCR beta clonotypes (HLA-C-restricted and CMV-specific). There were carriers of CMV plus the relevant HLA, and cumulative public TCR beta family frequency identified them.

TCRdb analysed the reads with MiXCR anew, one entry per CDR3 protein. The profile covers approximately 170,000 distinct CDR3 sequences, with approximately 17% appearing a single time and about 17% taken by the ten largest. Notes on this clonotype: The antigen is undetermined.

This TCR derives from a human donor in good health (CMV status not recorded). Some clones in this sample may be carry-over from other donors' samples. The chain is built from TRBV7-6 and TRBJ2-2; 12 bases fit TRBD2. The sequenced material came from CD8+ T cells from PBMCs. The CDR3, as DNA: TGTGCCAGCTTAAGACTAGCGGGAGTTTTCGGGGAGCTGTTTTTT. It is translated as CASLRLAGVFGELFF.